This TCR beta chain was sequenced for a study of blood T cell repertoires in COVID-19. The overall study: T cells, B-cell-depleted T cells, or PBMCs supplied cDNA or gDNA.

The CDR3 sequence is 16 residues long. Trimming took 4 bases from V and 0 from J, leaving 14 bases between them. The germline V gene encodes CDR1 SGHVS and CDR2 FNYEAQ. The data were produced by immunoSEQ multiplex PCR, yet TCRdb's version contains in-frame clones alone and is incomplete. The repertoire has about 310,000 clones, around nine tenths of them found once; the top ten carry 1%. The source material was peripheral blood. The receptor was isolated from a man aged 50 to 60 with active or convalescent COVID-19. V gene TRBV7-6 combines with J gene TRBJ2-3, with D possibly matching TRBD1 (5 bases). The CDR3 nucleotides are TGTGCCAGCAGCTCACAATACAGGCTAAGCACAGATACGCAGTATTTT. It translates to CASSSQYRLSTDTQYF.